This record covers a single T cell receptor beta chain. Its antigen remains unidentified. Amplification used 60 Vbeta primers and 13 Jbeta primers. Under the authors' procedure: Roughly 11 million shared chains were among tens of millions of unique TCR beta chains counted in a later analysis. Sequencing used immunoSEQ multiplex PCR; TCRdb keeps in-frame clones, though not all of them. V and J calls and clone size are copied from that table; D and trimming were computed from the DNA. The table records around 130,000 clones, about 76% of them present only once. The germline V gene encodes CDR1 SEHNR and CDR2 FQNEAQ (reference sequence). V lost 5 bases to trimming and J lost 3 bases, with 4 bases between them. This CDR3 is built from 11 residues. This record comes from a study of cytomegalovirus exposure and HLA in healthy donors. The overall study: One earlier analysis, a look at 180 million or so T cells, found some 100 million unique TCR beta sequences. Study results and caveats: V- and J-gene trimming in TCR beta was tied to a missense DCLRE1C variant by an analysis performed later. An analysis was carried out at a later point. It showed that HLA-associated TCR beta chains were more clonally expanded than equally common non-associated chains.

The sample was PBMCs. This TCR derives from a man aged 40-49 years in good health and CMV-seropositive. This chain links TRBV7-9 with TRBJ1-1; D ambiguous. The CDR3 reads CASSPDTEAFF. For the CDR3, the DNA is TGTGCCAGCAGCCCAGACACTGAAGCTTTCTTT.